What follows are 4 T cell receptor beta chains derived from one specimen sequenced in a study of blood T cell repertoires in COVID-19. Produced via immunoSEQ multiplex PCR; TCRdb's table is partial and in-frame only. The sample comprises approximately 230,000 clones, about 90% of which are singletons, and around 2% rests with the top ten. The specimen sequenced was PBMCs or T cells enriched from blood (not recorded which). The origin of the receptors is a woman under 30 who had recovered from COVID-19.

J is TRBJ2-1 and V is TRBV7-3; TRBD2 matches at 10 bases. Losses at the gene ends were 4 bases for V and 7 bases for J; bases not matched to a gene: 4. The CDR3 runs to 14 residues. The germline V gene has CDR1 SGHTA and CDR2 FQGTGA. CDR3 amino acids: CASSSSGGWNEQFF. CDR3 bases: TGTGCCAGCAGCTCTAGCGGGGGTTGGAATGAGCAGTTCTTC.

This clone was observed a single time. The CDR3 DNA reads TGTGCCAGCAGCGTCGGGACTAGCGGATTCAGCATCACAGATACGCAGTATTTT. Translation gives CASSVGTSGFSITDTQYF. V and J are TRBV7-2 and TRBJ2-3, with 11 nucleotides matching TRBD2. CDR1 is SGHTA, CDR2 FQGNSA, per germline. The junction had 12 bases not matched to a gene; V was cut back by 5 bases and J by 2 bases. This CDR3 is built from 18 residues. The full variable domain, its missing parts supplied by reference TRBV7-2 and TRBJ2-3, is GAGVSQSPSNKVTEKGKDVELRCDPISGHTALYWYRQSLGQGLEFLIYFQGNSAPDKSGLPSDRFSAERTGGSVSTLTIQRTQQEDSAVYLCASSVGTSGFSITDTQYFGPGTRLTVL.

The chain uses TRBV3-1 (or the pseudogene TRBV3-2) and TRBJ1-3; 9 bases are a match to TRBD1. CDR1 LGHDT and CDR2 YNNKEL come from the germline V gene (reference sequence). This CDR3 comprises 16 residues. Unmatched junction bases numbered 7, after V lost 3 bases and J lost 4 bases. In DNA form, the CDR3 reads TGTGCCAGCAGCCAGGAGACAGGGGGGGCGGGAAACACCATATATTTT. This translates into CASSQETGGAGNTIYF.

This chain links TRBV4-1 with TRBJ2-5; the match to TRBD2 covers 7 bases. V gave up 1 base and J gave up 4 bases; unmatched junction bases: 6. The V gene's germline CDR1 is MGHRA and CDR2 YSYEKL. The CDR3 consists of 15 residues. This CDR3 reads CASSQAGGGRETQYF. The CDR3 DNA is TGCGCCAGCAGCCAAGCGGGAGGAGGACGAGAGACCCAGTACTTC.